This TCR beta chain was captured by sequencing in a study of cytomegalovirus exposure and HLA in healthy donors. The PCR was carried out with 60 Vbeta primers and 13 Jbeta primers. Measured with immunoSEQ multiplex PCR; TCRdb has only the in-frame clones, and not every one. The data contain roughly 150,000 clones, about 82% of them singletons. The germline CDR1 and CDR2 sequences are MNHEY and SMNVEV (reference sequence). V lost 2 bases and J 2 bases, leaving 4 bases between the germline ends. CDR3 length: 13 amino acids. This TCR was sampled from a woman in her thirties or forties in good health and CMV-seropositive. The chain joins TRBV27 to TRBJ1-5; D not resolved. Sequenced sample: PBMCs. The CDR3 nucleotides are TGTGCCAGCAGTTTACTTGGCAATCAGCCCCAGCATTTT. It specifies CASSLLGNQPQHF.